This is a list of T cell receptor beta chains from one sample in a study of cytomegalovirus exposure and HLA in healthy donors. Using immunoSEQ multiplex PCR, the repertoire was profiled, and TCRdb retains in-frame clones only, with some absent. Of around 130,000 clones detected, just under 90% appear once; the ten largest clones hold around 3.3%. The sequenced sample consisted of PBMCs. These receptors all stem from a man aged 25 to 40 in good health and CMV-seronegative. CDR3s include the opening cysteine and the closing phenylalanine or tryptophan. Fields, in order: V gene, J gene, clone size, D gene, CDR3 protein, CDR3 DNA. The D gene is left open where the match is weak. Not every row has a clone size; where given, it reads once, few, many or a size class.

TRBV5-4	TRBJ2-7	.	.	CASSLAPPYEQYF	TGTGCCAGCAGCTTGGCCCCTCCCTACGAGCAGTACTTC
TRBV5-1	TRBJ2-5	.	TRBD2	CASSLTLAGGGETQYF	TGCGCCAGCAGCTTGACCCTAGCGGGGGGAGGAGAGACCCAGTACTTC
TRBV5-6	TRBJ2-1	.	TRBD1	CASSLRQGTNEQFF	TGTGCCAGCAGCTTGCGACAGGGTACCAATGAGCAGTTCTTC
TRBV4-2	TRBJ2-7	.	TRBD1	CASSQEQGPYEQYF	TGTGCCAGCAGCCAAGAACAGGGGCCCTACGAGCAGTACTTC
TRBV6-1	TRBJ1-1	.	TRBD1	CAVGTAQNTEAFF	TGTGCCGTGGGGACAGCCCAGAACACTGAAGCTTTCTTT
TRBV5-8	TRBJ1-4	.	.	CASSRIPVVQENEKLFF	TGTGCCAGCAGCCGTATTCCCGTGGTACAGGAGAATGAAAAACTGTTTTTT
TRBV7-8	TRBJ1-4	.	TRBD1	CASSPRTGTNEKLFF	TGTGCCAGCAGCCCCCGGACAGGGACTAATGAAAAACTGTTTTTT
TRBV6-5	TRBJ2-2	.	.	CASSYSRDTGELFF	TGTGCCAGCAGTTACAGCAGGGACACCGGGGAGCTGTTTTTT
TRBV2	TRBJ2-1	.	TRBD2	CASSEVAGGPDEQFF	TGTGCCAGCAGTGAAGTTGCGGGGGGGCCTGATGAGCAGTTCTTC
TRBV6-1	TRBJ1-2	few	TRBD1	CASSGNRGPYGYTF	TGTGCCAGCAGTGGGAACAGGGGGCCCTATGGCTACACCTTC
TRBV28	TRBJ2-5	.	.	CASRAGPAERETQYF	TGTGCCAGCAGGGCGGGCCCCGCCGAGCGAGAGACCCAGTACTTC
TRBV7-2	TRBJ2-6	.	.	CASSLVGAESGANVLTF	TGTGCCAGCAGCTTAGTGGGGGCGGAATCTGGGGCCAACGTCCTGACTTTC
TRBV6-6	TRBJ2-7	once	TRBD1	CASSPGQGPYYEQYF	TGTGCCAGCAGTCCCGGACAGGGGCCTTACTACGAGCAGTACTTC
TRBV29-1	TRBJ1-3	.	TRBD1	CSVENDRVSSGNTIYF	TGCAGCGTTGAAAATGACAGGGTTAGCTCTGGAAACACCATATATTTT
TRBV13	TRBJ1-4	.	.	CASSLGPVQEVISPEKLFF	TGTGCCAGCAGCTTAGGCCCGGTCCAGGAAGTCATTAGTCCTGAAAAACTGTTTTTT
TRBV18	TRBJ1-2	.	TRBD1	CASYPSTRDRGLDGYTF	TGTGCCAGCTACCCATCAACCCGGGACAGGGGGCTGGATGGCTACACCTTC
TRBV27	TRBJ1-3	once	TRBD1	CASTQDRGTGNTIYF	TGTGCCAGCACACAGGACAGGGGCACTGGAAACACCATATATTTT
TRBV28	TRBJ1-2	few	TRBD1	CASSSDRAGTYGYTF	TGTGCCAGCAGCTCCGACAGGGCGGGAACCTATGGCTACACCTTC
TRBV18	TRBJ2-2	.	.	CASSPGTPNTGELFF	TGTGCCAGCTCACCAGGGACACCGAACACCGGGGAGCTGTTTTTT
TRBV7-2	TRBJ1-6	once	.	CASSKGGTSYNSPLHF	TGTGCCAGCAGCAAAGGGGGAACATCTTATAATTCACCCCTCCACTTT
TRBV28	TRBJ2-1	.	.	CASGQALPRNEQFF	TGTGCCAGCGGTCAGGCCCTCCCTCGGAATGAGCAGTTCTTC
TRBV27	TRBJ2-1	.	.	CASRPSGGRINEQFF	TGTGCCAGCAGGCCCTCGGGGGGCCGGATCAATGAGCAGTTCTTC